The clone carrying this TCR beta chain was observed many times. Its antigen is currently unknown. Germline V gene lookup returns CDR1 SGHNT and CDR2 YYREEE (reference sequence). The V and J ends lost 1 base and 1 base respectively, with 8 bases between them. This CDR3 is 14 amino acids long. This sample is part of a study of blood T cells in healthy people across ages. Study findings and constraints: Among T cells, TCR beta diversity per million cells dropped roughly linearly as age rose. Estimates of total diversity, which came from one million sequenced T cells, were considered to be underestimates.

A second PCR, run for about 7 to 11 cycles, used a sample-barcoded 5' primer plus a J-beta primer mix. Sequencing recovered at least 2.5 million CDR3-containing paired-end reads from each sample. TCRdb passed the 5' RACE reads through MiXCR, listing each CDR3 protein once. The profile shows just under 900,000 distinct CDR3 sequences, around 26% of them singletons. Sample: blood. This receptor was taken from an elderly woman in good health. The chain uses TRBV5-4 and TRBJ2-5, with D uncertain. The CDR3 coding sequence is TGTGCCAGCAGCTTGCCGACGAGCCAAGAGACCCAGTACTTC. Translated: CASSLPTSQETQYF.